This note documents a single TCR beta chain sequence. This entry belongs to a study of blood T cells in healthy people across ages. V lost 2 bases and J lost 9, with 11 bases in between. This CDR3 is built from 13 residues. In germline, CDR1 is SEHNR, CDR2 FQNEAQ (reference sequence). A second PCR, run for about 7 to 11 cycles, used a sample-barcoded 5' primer plus a J-beta primer mix. The template-switch adaptor was a 5' adaptor with 12 random nucleotides. It tagged each cDNA molecule. Via MiXCR, TCRdb re-called the 5' RACE reads, giving one row per CDR3 protein. The table records about 1.4 million distinct CDR3 sequences, approximately 60% of them present only once.

The sample comprised blood. The sequence was obtained from a man between 18 and 29 years old in good health. This chain uses TRBV7-9 with TRBJ2-1; D is undetermined. This chain's CDR3 is CASSLTLSSEQFF. The DNA of the CDR3 is TGTGCCAGCAGCTTAACTCTAAGTAGTGAGCAGTTCTTC.